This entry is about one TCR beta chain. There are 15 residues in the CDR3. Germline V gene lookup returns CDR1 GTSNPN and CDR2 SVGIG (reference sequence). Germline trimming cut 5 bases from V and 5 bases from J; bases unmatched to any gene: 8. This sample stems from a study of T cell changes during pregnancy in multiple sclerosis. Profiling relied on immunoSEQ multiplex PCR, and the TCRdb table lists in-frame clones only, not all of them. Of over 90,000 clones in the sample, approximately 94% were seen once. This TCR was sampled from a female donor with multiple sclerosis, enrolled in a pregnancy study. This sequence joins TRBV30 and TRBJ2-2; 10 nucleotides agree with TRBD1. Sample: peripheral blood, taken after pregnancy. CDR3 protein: CAWRLPGQGTGELFF. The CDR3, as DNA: TGTGCCTGGCGACTGCCGGGACAGGGGACCGGGGAGCTGTTTTTT.